The T cell receptor beta chain under discussion was sequenced for a study of blood T cell repertoires in COVID-19. The data were produced by immunoSEQ multiplex PCR, yet TCRdb's version contains in-frame clones alone and is incomplete. The repertoire consists of nearly 60,000 clones, with almost 90% occurring once and the leading ten covering about 13%. This receptor was obtained from a man in his 60s with active COVID-19. The source material was peripheral blood.

The CDR3 DNA follows: TGTGCCAGCAGCTTCAGTCAGGATGGCACTGAAGCTTTCTTT. It is translated as CASSFSQDGTEAFF. V gene TRBV11-2 combines with J gene TRBJ1-1; D remains unclear. Germline CDR1 and CDR2: SGHAT and FQNNGV. V was clipped by 3 bases and J by 4 bases, with 12 bases between them. The CDR3 is 14 residues long. Together with reference TRBV11-2 and TRBJ1-1, the CDR3 gives the full variable domain: EAGVAQSPRYKIIEKRQSVAFWCNPISGHATLYWYQQILGQGPKLLIQFQNNGVVDDSQLPKDRFSAERLKGVDSTLKIQPAKLEDSAVYLCASSFSQDGTEAFFGQGTRLTVV.